This T cell receptor (beta chain) was captured in a study of glioma-infiltrating T cells after dendritic cell vaccination. Whole-study context: Dendritic cell vaccination trial patients had either newly diagnosed or recurrent glioblastoma. Dendritic cell vaccine was injected intradermally three times, biweekly.

Repertoires were generated with immunoSEQ multiplex PCR, while TCRdb's copy carries only in-frame clones and drops some. The sample records fewer than 50,000 clones, approximately 82% being singletons. CDR3 length equals 14 residues. The germline CDR1 and CDR2 sequences are MNHEY and SMNVEV (reference sequence). V lost 5 bases, J lost 2 bases, and 5 bases stayed unmatched. The source was blood, collected before dendritic cell vaccination. The chain is built from TRBV27 and TRBJ2-7; 8 bases are shared with TRBD2. The clonotype comes from a human donor with glioblastoma. Here the CDR3 DNA reads TGTGCCAGCAGTCACTTTAGCGGGGCCTACGAGCAGTACTTC. It translates to CASSHFSGAYEQYF.